This T cell receptor (beta chain) came from a study of T-cell reconstitution after alpha-beta-depleted transplantation in children. General study points: The study reportedly traced alpha-beta T cells about two months after transplant to several hundred expanded graft clones.

There are 15 residues in the CDR3. CDR1 SGHRS and CDR2 YFSETQ come from the germline V gene. The V and J ends lost 2 bases and 4 bases, in that order; junction bases with no gene match: 6. Worth noting for this clonotype: Its antigen is unknown.

Library preparation (for TCRbeta) was performed with unique molecular identifiers. TCRdb called the PCR reads again in MiXCR, with one record for every CDR3 protein. The sample yields approximately 500,000 distinct CDR3 sequences, roughly 30% seen once. The origin of this receptor is a boy younger than two with Wiskott-Aldrich syndrome, due to receive a stem cell transplant. The specimen was PBMCs, collected before TCRalphabeta/CD19-depleted stem cell transplant. The rearrangement uses TRBV5-1 and TRBJ2-1, with 7 bases identical to TRBD1. CDR3 coding DNA: TGCGCCAGCAGCTTAGACAGGGTGGAGTACAATGAGCAGTTCTTC. Translated: CASSLDRVEYNEQFF.